Described below is a single TCR beta chain sequence and its context. What it binds is unknown. Noted time point: persistent/refractory GD, antithyroid drugs over 5 years with positive TRAb. The TCR library used RNA extracted from PBMCs. Researchers made TCR beta libraries by using iRepertoire HTBI primers and running Arm-PCR on CDR3 regions. TCRdb re-analysed the multiplex PCR reads in MiXCR, keeping a single row per CDR3 protein. The sample contains 650,000 to 850,000 distinct CDR3 sequences, 25% to 35% of which appear only once. This CDR3 region has 14 residues. Trimming stripped 5 bases from V and 5 bases from J, with 15 bases between. Per germline, CDR1 SEHNR and CDR2 FQNEAQ (reference sequence). The data derive from a study of regulatory T cells in long-lasting Graves disease. Study-wide points: Gene preferences differed: TRBV28, TRBJ1-2, TRBJ2-5 in persistent cases.

The clonotype was recovered from a female donor with Graves disease. This material consisted of peripheral blood mononuclear cells (PBMCs), taken when the disease was refractory, from a patient treated with antithyroid drugs. The chain has TRBV7-9 and TRBJ1-1, with a possible D match to TRBD1 (5 bases). CDR3 sequence: CASSGPGRETEAFF. The DNA of the CDR3 is TGTGCCAGCAGCGGGCCGGGACGAGAAACTGAAGCTTTCTTT. Full variable domain (rest looked up from reference TRBV7-9 and TRBJ1-1): DTGVSQNPRHKITKRGQNVTFRCDPISEHNRLYWYRQTLGQGPEFLTYFQNEAQLEKSRLLSDRFSAERPKGSFSTLEIQRTEQGDSAMYLCASSGPGRETEAFFGQGTRLTVV.